This note documents a single T cell receptor beta chain sequence. Its antigen is not identified. It was with 60 Vbeta and 13 Jbeta primers that the PCR ran. Sequencing was performed with immunoSEQ multiplex PCR; in TCRdb, only in-frame clones are kept and a portion is missing. The profile shows around 93,000 clones, about four fifths of them singletons. This CDR3 spans 15 amino acids. Germline V CDR1 and CDR2: SGHDT, YYEEEE. V lost 3 bases to trimming and J lost 7 bases; unmatched junction nucleotides: 6. This sample stems from a study of cytomegalovirus exposure and HLA in healthy donors. General study points: In all likelihood, a cluster of highly shared sequence variants was a sequencing artifact. Analysis performed later found about 17,000 TCR beta sequences associated with HLA alleles at 0.05 false discovery rate. TRBV6-2, TRBV6-3 and some other V segments were excluded as indistinguishable.

The receptor was derived from a middle-aged woman in good health and CMV-seronegative. Specimen: PBMCs. J is TRBJ1-6 and V is TRBV5-6, with 8 bases matching TRBD1. CDR3 nucleotide sequence: TGTGCCAGCAGCTCGCCCGGGACAGGAAATTCACCCCTCCACTTT. Encoded protein: CASSSPGTGNSPLHF. The whole variable domain, remainder taken from reference TRBV5-6 and TRBJ1-6, is DAGVTQSPTHLIKTRGQQVTLRCSPKSGHDTVSWYQQALGQGPQFIFQYYEEEERQRGNFPDRFSGHQFPNYSSELNVNALLLGDSALYLCASSSPGTGNSPLHFGNGTRLTVT.